The 17 T cell receptor beta chains given below trace back to one sample, sequenced in a study of blood T cell repertoires in COVID-19. TCRdb's table, derived via immunoSEQ multiplex PCR, lists solely in-frame clones and lacks some. This sample has 65,000 to 95,000 clones; 80% to 95% occur once, and the top ten carry 2.6%. The specimen was peripheral blood. The receptors stem from a man between 50 and 59 years old with COVID-19, enrolled during active disease.

In this sample, this clone turned up once. The chain is built from TRBV9 and TRBJ1-3; perhaps TRBD1 as D (5 bases). V was clipped by 4 bases and J by 1 base, with 12 bases between them. Germline V gene sequence: CDR1 SGDLS, CDR2 YYNGEE. This CDR3 contains 15 residues. CDR3 protein: CASSLGAGSGNTIYF. Written as DNA, the CDR3 is TGTGCCAGCAGCCTTGGGGCAGGGTCTGGAAACACCATATATTTT.

The CDR3 sequence: CAISANRVRYTEAFF. For the CDR3, the DNA is TGTGCCATCAGTGCCAACAGGGTTCGCTACACTGAAGCTTTCTTT. This sequence joins TRBV10-3 and TRBJ1-1, with a weak D call TRBD1 (6 bases). CDR1 and CDR2 from the germline V gene are ENHRY and SYGVKD. V was trimmed by 4 bases and J by 3 bases, leaving 15 bases between them. This CDR3 contains 15 residues.

This chain links TRBV15 with TRBJ2-7; D call uncertain. The CDR3 runs to 13 residues. The V and J ends lost 1 base and 2 bases respectively, with 6 bases between them. CDR1 is LNHNV, CDR2 YYDKDF, per germline (reference sequence). This CDR3 is CATSRVGPYEQYF. The DNA for the CDR3 is TGTGCCACCAGCAGAGTGGGCCCCTACGAGCAGTACTTC. Complete variable domain (other parts from reference TRBV15 and TRBJ2-7): DAMVIQNPRYQVTQFGKPVTLSCSQTLNHNVMYWYQQKSSQAPKLLFHYYDKDFNNEADTPDNFQSRRPNTSFCFLDIRSPGLGDTAMYLCATSRVGPYEQYFGPGTRLTVT.

The sample holds one count of this clone. The chain carries TRBV9 and TRBJ1-4; D possibly corresponds to TRBD1 (6 bases). The CDR3 has 15 amino acids. Germline loops: CDR1 SGDLS, CDR2 YYNGEE. V lost 4 bases, J lost 4 bases, and 14 bases lay in between. The CDR3 region is CASSPSTGNNEKLFF. The CDR3 DNA reads as TGTGCCAGCAGCCCTTCGACAGGCAATAATGAAAAACTGTTTTTT. The whole variable domain, filled in from reference TRBV9 and TRBJ1-4, reads DSGVTQTPKHLITATGQRVTLRCSPRSGDLSVYWYQQSLDQGLQFLIQYYNGEERAKGNILERFSAQQFPDLHSELNLSSLELGDSALYFCASSPSTGNNEKLFFGSGTQLSVL.

This clone occurred a few times. V usage is TRBV2 and J usage is TRBJ1-5, with 8 bases lining up with TRBD1. Trimming removed 6 bases from V and 3 bases from J; junction bases left unmatched: 4. The CDR3 sequence is 14 residues long. Germline-derived CDR1 and CDR2 are SNHLY and FYNNEI. In nucleotides, the CDR3 is TGTGCCAGCAGGACGACAGGGGACAATCAGCCCCAGCATTTT. Protein product: CASRTTGDNQPQHF.

Turning to this clone: Other DNA sequences from this sample encode an identical CDR3 as well. The chain couples TRBV5-1 to TRBJ2-7; the match to TRBD1 covers 8 bases. Trimming removed 5 bases from V and 4 bases from J; junction bases left unmatched: 2. There are 12 residues in the CDR3. Looked up from germline, CDR1 is SGHRS and CDR2 is YFSETQ. CDR3 region: CASSGQGYEQYF. CDR3 nucleotides: TGCGCCAGCAGTGGACAGGGTTACGAGCAGTACTTC.

The rearrangement joins TRBV20-1 to TRBJ2-2, with 11 nucleotides matching TRBD2. From germline, CDR1 is DFQATT and CDR2 SNEGSKA (reference sequence). This CDR3 contains 15 residues. V dropped 3 bases and J dropped 4; count of bases not matched to a gene: 4. In DNA form, the CDR3 reads TGCAGTGCTAGTCCTAGCGGGAGGTTCACCGGGGAGCTGTTTTTT. It translates to CSASPSGRFTGELFF.

The J gene is TRBJ1-5, the V gene TRBV10-1; the D is unclear. In germline, CDR1 is WNHNN, CDR2 SYGVQD (reference sequence). V was trimmed by 4 bases and J by 5 bases, leaving 9 bases between them. The CDR3 extends over 13 amino acids. The CDR3 spells CASSAGIHQPQHF. The CDR3 DNA follows: TGCGCCAGCAGTGCCGGGATCCATCAGCCCCAGCATTTT.

This CDR3 reads CASSVAPTHNEQFF. The CDR3 region has the DNA TGTGCCAGCAGCGTAGCTCCTACCCACAATGAGCAGTTCTTC. This sequence joins TRBV9 and TRBJ2-1; D not certain. The CDR3 runs 14 residues. Germline V gene data show CDR1 as SGDLS and CDR2 as YYNGEE. V shed 0 bases and J shed 5 bases, with 9 bases lying between them.

This chain connects TRBV15 to TRBJ2-7; 8 bases line up with TRBD2. The germline V gene has CDR1 LNHNV and CDR2 YYDKDF (reference sequence). This CDR3 has 15 amino acids. Losses at the gene ends were 5 bases for V and 4 bases for J; bases not matched to a gene: 10. In nucleotides, the CDR3 is TGTGCCACCAGCGTGCAGACCGGGACTAGATACGAGCAGTACTTC. Protein: CATSVQTGTRYEQYF. Full variable domain (remainder filled in from reference TRBV15 and TRBJ2-7): DAMVIQNPRYQVTQFGKPVTLSCSQTLNHNVMYWYQQKSSQAPKLLFHYYDKDFNNEADTPDNFQSRRPNTSFCFLDIRSPGLGDTAMYLCATSVQTGTRYEQYFGPGTRLTVT.

The chain joins TRBV19 to TRBJ1-5, with D possibly being TRBD1 (6 bases). Germline CDR1 reads LNHDA; CDR2 reads SQIVND (reference sequence). The CDR3 extends over 15 amino acids. With 3 bases removed from V and 2 bases from J, the gap between germline ends came to 11 bases. The CDR3: CASSIRGTRNQPQHF. Here the CDR3 DNA reads TGTGCCAGTAGTATTCGTGGGACACGCAATCAGCCCCAGCATTTT.

The V and J genes are TRBV10-2 and TRBJ2-7; D is perhaps TRBD1 (5 bases). From germline, CDR1 is WSHSY and CDR2 SAAADI. This CDR3 has 12 amino acids. Trimming shortened V by 5 bases and J by 4 bases, and 9 bases separated the two germline ends. CDR3 region: CASSTAGYEQYV. CDR3 DNA: TGCGCCAGCAGTACCGCAGGGTACGAGCAGTACGTC.

A single count supports this clone. The chain is built from TRBV7-9 and TRBJ1-5, with D possibly matching TRBD1 (5 bases). Germline V gene sequence: CDR1 SEHNR, CDR2 FQNEAQ (reference sequence). Trimming took 5 bases from V and 0 from J, leaving 14 bases between them. The CDR3 covers 16 residues. CDR3 in DNA: TGTGCCAGCAGCCCCTCGGGGGGGATTAGCAATCAGCCCCAGCATTTT. Encoded protein: CASSPSGGISNQPQHF.

The chain is built from TRBV18 and TRBJ1-5; D may be TRBD1 (5 bases). The CDR3 is 13 residues long. The germline V gene has CDR1 KGHSH and CDR2 LQKENI. Trimming removed 6 bases from V and 4 bases from J, with 10 bases in between. The CDR3 loop reads CASSGLRNQPQHF. CDR3 bases: TGTGCCAGCTCGGGACTGCGGAATCAGCCCCAGCATTTT.

The chain employs TRBV19 and TRBJ2-3; D gene uncertain. The CDR3 consists of 11 residues. Germline lookup yields CDR1 LNHDA and CDR2 SQIVND (reference sequence). V lost 7 bases, J lost 2 bases, and 4 bases lay in between. CDR3: CASTSTDTQYF. The CDR3 region has the DNA TGTGCCAGTACCTCCACAGATACGCAGTATTTT.

The chain recombines TRBV7-2 with TRBJ2-2; D gene ambiguous. In germline, CDR1 is SGHTA, CDR2 FQGNSA. Trimming left V 1 base short and J 5 bases short, with 8 bases between. CDR3 length equals 14 residues. The chain's CDR3 is CASSLVVDTGELFF. The DNA of the CDR3 is TGTGCCAGCAGCTTAGTAGTAGATACCGGGGAGCTGTTTTTT.

The chain links TRBV11-2 to TRBJ2-7, with D possibly being TRBD1 (6 bases). Trimming took off 2 bases at V and 3 bases at J, with 11 bases between the two ends. The CDR3 has 14 residues. The germline V gene has CDR1 SGHAT and CDR2 FQNNGV. The CDR3 DNA sequence: TGTGCCAGCAGCTTAAACGGACAGAACTACGAGCAGTACGTC. As protein: CASSLNGQNYEQYV.